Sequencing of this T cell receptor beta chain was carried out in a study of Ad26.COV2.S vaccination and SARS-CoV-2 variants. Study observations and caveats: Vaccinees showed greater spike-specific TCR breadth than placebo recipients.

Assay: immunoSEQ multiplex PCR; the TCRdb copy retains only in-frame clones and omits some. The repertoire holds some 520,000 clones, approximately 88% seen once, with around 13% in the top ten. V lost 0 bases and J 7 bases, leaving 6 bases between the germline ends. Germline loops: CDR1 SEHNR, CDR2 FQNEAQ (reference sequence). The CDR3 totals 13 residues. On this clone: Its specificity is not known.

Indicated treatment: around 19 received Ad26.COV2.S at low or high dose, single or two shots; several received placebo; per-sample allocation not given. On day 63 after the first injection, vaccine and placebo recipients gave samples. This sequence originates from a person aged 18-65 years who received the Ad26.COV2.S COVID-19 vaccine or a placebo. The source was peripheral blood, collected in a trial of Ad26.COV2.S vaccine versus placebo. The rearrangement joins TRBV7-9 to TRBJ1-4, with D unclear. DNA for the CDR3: TGTGCCAGCAGCTTAGCGCTGGGTGAAAAACTGTTTTTT. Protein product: CASSLALGEKLFF.